This T cell receptor (beta chain) was identified in a study of blood T cell repertoires in COVID-19. Across the whole study: Some COVID-19 samples were acute and others convalescent; all came from the United States, Italy and Spain. In each case, the material was cDNA or gDNA derived from T cells, B-cell-depleted T cells, or PBMCs.

The CDR3 is made up of 16 amino acids. Germline V gene data show CDR1 as LGHDT and CDR2 as YNNKEL (reference sequence). Trimming shortened V by 1 base and J by 3 bases, and 13 bases separated the two germline ends. Participants were aged about 18 to 100 years from about two dozen US areas. Cohorts were assigned according to the clinical history that participants reported. Libraries were prepared by immunoSEQ multiplex PCR; TCRdb keeps only in-frame clonotypes and omits some of them. The sample contains around 450,000 clones, around 91% of which appear only once. Material: PBMCs or T cells enriched from blood (not recorded which). The V gene is TRBV3-1 (or the pseudogene TRBV3-2), the J gene TRBJ2-1, with a possible D match to TRBD2 (6 bases). The origin of this receptor is a man younger than 30 who had recovered from COVID-19. The CDR3 nucleotides are TGTGCCAGCAGCCAAGGGAGCGCGGGGTACTACAATGAGCAGTTCTTC. This codes for CASSQGSAGYYNEQFF.